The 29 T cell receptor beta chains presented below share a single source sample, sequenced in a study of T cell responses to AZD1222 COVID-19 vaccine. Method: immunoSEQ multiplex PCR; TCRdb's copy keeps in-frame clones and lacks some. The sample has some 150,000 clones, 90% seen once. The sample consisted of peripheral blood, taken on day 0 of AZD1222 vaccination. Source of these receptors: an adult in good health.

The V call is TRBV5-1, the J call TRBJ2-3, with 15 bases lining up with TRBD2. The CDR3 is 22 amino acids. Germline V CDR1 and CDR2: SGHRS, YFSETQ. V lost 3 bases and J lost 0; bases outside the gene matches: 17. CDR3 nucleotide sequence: TGCGCCAGCAGCTCGGGGCCCGTGGGACTAGCGGGGGGAGTTTCTAGCACAGATACGCAGTATTTT. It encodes CASSSGPVGLAGGVSSTDTQYF.

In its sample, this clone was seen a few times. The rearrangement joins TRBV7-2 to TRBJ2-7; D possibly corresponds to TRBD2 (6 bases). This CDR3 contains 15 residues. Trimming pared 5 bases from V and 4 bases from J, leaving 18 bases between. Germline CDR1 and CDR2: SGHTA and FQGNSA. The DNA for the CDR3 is TGTGCCAGCAGCCCAACGGGACTTACCGCTTACGAGCAGTACTTC. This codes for CASSPTGLTAYEQYF.

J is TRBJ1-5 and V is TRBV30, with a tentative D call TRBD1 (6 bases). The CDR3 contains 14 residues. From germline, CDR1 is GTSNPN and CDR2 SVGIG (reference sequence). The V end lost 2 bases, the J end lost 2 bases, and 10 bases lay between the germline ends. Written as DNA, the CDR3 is TGTGCCTGGAGTACAGGGAATGGCAATCAGCCCCAGCATTTT. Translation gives CAWSTGNGNQPQHF.

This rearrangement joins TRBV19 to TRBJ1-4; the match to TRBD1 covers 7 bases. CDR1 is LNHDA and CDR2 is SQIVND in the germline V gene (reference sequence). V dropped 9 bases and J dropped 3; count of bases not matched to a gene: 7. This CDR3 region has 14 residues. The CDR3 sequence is CASQYRGANEKLFF. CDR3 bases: TGTGCCAGCCAGTACAGGGGAGCTAATGAAAAACTGTTTTTT.

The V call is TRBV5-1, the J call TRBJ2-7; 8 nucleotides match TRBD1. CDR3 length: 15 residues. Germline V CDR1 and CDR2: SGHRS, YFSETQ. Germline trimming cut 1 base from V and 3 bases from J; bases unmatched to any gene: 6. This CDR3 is CASSLRSGGIYEQYF. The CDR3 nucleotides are TGCGCCAGCAGCTTGCGGTCAGGGGGCATCTACGAGCAGTACTTC.

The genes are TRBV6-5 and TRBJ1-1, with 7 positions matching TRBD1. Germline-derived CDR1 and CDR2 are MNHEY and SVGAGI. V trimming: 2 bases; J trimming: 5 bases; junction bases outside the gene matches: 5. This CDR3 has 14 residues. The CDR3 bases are TGTGCCAGCAGTTACATGGACAGGCGAACTGAAGCTTTCTTT. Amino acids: CASSYMDRRTEAFF.

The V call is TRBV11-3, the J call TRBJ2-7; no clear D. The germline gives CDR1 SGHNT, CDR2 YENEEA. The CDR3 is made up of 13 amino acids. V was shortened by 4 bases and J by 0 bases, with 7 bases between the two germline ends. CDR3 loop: CASSSRSSYEQYF. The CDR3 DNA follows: TGTGCCAGCAGCTCGAGGAGCTCCTACGAGCAGTACTTC.

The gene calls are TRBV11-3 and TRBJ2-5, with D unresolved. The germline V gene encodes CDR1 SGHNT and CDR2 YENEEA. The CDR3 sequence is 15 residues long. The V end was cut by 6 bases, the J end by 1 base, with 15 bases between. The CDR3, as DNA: TGTGCCAGCAGGAAGGCACCCACGGGCCAAGAGACCCAGTACTTC. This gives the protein CASRKAPTGQETQYF.

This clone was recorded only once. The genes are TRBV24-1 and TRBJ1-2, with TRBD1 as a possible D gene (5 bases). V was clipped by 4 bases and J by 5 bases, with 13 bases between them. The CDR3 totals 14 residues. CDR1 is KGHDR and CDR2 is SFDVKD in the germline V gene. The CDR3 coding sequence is TGTGCCACCAGTGAGTCTCGGGACGGATATGGCTACACCTTC. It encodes CATSESRDGYGYTF.

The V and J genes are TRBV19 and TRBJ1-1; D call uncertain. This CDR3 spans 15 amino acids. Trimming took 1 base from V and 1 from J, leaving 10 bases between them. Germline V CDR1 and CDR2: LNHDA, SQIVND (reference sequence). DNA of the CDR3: TGTGCCAGTAGTATAGGAGAAGGAGCGAACACTGAAGCTTTCTTT. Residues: CASSIGEGANTEAFF. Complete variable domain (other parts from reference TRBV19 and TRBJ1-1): DGGITQSPKYLFRKEGQNVTLSCEQNLNHDAMYWYRQDPGQGLRLIYYSQIVNDFQKGDIAEGYSVSREKKESFPLTVTSAQKNPTAFYLCASSIGEGANTEAFFGQGTRLTVV.

CDR3 coding DNA: TGTGCCAGTAGTTCCCTTAACCAAGAGACCCAGTACTTC. Encoded protein: CASSSLNQETQYF. The rearrangement uses TRBV19 and TRBJ2-5; D not resolved. The CDR3 contains 13 residues. Trimming cost V 5 bases and J 0 bases, with 7 bases left between them. The germline CDR1 and CDR2 sequences are LNHDA and SQIVND (reference sequence).

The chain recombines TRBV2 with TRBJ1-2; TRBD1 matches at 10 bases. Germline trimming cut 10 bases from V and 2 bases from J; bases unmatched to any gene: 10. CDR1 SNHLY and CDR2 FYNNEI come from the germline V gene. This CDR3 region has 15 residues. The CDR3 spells CATAPGQGRNYGYTF. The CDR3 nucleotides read TGTGCCACGGCCCCGGGACAGGGGCGAAACTATGGCTACACCTTC.

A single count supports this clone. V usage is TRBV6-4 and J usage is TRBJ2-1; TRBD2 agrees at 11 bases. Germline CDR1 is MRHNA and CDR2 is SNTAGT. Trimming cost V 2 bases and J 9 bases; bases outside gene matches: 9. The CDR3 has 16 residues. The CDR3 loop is CASSDTFSGGASEQFF. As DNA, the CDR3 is TGTGCCAGCAGTGACACCTTTAGCGGGGGGGCCAGTGAGCAGTTCTTC.

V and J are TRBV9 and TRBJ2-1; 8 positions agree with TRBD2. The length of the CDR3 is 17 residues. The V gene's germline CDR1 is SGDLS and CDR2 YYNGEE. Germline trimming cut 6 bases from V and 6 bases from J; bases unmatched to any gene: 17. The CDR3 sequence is CASTQHGRAGNSNEQFF. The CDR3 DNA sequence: TGTGCCAGCACCCAACACGGGAGGGCCGGTAATTCCAATGAGCAGTTCTTC.

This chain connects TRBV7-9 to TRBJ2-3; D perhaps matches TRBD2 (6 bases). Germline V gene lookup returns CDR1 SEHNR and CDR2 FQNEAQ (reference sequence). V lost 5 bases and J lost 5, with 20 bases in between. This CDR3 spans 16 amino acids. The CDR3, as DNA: TGTGCCAGCAGCCCCAGGTTGGGGGAGGCGGGAGATACGCAGTATTTT. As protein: CASSPRLGEAGDTQYF.

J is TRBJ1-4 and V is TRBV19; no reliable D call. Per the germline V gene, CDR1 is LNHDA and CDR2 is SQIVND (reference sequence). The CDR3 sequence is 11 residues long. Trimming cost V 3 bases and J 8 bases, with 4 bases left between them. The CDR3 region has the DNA TGTGCCAGTAGTATCGAAGAAAAACTGTTTTTT. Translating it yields CASSIEEKLFF.

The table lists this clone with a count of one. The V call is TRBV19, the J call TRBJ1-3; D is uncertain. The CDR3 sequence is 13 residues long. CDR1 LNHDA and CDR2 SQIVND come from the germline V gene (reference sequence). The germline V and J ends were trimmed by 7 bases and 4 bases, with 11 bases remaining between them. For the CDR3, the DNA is TGTGCCAGTATTCAAAACCCGGGAAACACCATATATTTT. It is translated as CASIQNPGNTIYF. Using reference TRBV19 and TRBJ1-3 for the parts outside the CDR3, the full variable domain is DGGITQSPKYLFRKEGQNVTLSCEQNLNHDAMYWYRQDPGQGLRLIYYSQIVNDFQKGDIAEGYSVSREKKESFPLTVTSAQKNPTAFYLCASIQNPGNTIYFGEGSWLTVV.

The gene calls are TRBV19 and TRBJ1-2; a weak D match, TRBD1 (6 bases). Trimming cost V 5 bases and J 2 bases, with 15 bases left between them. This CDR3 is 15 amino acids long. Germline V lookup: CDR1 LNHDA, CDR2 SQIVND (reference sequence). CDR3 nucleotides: TGTGCCAGTAGTTACACAGGGCCGGTAAACTATGGCTACACCTTC. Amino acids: CASSYTGPVNYGYTF. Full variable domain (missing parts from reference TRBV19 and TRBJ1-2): DGGITQSPKYLFRKEGQNVTLSCEQNLNHDAMYWYRQDPGQGLRLIYYSQIVNDFQKGDIAEGYSVSREKKESFPLTVTSAQKNPTAFYLCASSYTGPVNYGYTFGSGTRLTVV.

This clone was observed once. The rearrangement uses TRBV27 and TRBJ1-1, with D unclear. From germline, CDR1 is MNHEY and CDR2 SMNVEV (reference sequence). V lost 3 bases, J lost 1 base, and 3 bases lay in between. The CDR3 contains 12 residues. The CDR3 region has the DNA TGTGCCAGCAGTTTTCGGAACACTGAAGCTTTCTTT. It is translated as CASSFRNTEAFF.

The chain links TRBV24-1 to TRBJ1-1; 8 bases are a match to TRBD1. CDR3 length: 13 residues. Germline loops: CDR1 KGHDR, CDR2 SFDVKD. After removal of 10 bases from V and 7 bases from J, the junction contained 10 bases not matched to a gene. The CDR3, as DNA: TGTGCCACGGAGGACAGGGAGCTGGGTGAAGCTTTCTTT. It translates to CATEDRELGEAFF.

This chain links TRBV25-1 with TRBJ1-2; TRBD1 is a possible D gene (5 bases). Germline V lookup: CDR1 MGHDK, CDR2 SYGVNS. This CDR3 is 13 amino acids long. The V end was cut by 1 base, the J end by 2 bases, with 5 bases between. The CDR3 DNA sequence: TGTGCCAGCAGTGAATGGGGCAACTATGGCTACACCTTC. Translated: CASSEWGNYGYTF.

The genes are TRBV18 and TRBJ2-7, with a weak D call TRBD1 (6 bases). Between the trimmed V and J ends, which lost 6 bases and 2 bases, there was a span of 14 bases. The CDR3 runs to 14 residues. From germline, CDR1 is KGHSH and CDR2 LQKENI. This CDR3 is CASSPRQETYEQYF. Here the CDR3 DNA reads TGTGCCAGCTCCCCTAGACAGGAGACCTACGAGCAGTACTTC.

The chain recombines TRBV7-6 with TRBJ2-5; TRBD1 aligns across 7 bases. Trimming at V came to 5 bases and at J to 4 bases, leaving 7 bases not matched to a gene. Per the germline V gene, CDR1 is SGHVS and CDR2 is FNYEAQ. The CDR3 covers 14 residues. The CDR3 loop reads CASSPTGVGETQYF. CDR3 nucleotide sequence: TGTGCCAGCAGCCCAACAGGGGTCGGAGAGACCCAGTACTTC.

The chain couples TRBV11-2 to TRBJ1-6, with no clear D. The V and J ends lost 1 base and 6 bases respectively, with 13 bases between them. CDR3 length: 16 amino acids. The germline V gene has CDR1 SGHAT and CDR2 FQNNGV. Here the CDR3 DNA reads TGTGCCAGCAGCTTAGTAGTAGGGATCGGTAATTCACCCCTCCACTTT. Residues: CASSLVVGIGNSPLHF.

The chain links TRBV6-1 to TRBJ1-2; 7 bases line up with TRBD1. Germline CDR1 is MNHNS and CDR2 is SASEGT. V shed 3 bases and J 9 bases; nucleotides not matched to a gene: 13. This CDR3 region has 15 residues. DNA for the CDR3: TGTGCCAGCAGTGACGGGGACAGACCCTCCACCCGCTACACCTTC. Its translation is CASSDGDRPSTRYTF.

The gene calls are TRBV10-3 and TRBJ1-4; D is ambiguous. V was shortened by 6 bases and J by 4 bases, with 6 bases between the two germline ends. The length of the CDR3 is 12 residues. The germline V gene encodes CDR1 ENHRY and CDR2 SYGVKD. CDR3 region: CAIRQSNEKLFF. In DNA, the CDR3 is TGTGCCATCAGACAGAGTAATGAAAAACTGTTTTTT.

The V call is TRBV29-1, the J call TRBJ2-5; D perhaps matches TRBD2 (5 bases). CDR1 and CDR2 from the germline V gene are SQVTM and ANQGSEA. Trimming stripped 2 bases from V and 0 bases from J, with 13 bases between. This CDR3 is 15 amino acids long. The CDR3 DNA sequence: TGCAGCGTTGAAAGTGCCACGGACTACCAAGAGACCCAGTACTTC. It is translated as CSVESATDYQETQYF.

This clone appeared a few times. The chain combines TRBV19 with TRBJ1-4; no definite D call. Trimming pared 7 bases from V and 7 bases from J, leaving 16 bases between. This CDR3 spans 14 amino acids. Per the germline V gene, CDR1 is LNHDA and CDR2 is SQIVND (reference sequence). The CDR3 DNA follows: TGTGCCAGTACCCGGATCGTTAAGGGTGAAAAACTGTTTTTT. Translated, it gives CASTRIVKGEKLFF.

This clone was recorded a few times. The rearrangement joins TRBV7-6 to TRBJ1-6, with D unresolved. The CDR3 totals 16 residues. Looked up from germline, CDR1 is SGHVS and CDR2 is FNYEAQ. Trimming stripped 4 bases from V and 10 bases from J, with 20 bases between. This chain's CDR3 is CASSSIRTAGGSPLHF. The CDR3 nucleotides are TGTGCCAGCAGCTCGATAAGAACAGCGGGTGGGTCACCCCTCCACTTT.